These 31 T cell receptor beta chains were all obtained from the same sample, sequenced in a study of T cells in women clearing cervical HPV infection. The assay was immunoSEQ multiplex PCR, and TCRdb's table has in-frame clones only and misses some. This sample carries about 37,000 clones, with 1.6% going to the ten biggest clones. Specimen: blood buffy coat. These receptor sequences come from a woman aged 18 to 69 with a cervical HPV16 infection that either progressed to CIN3+ or cleared (not recorded which).

For this clone: Coverage ceases 3 residues before the CDR3 finishes, and the germline J gene fills in the end. V is TRBV7-9 and J is TRBJ2-3; 7 bases match TRBD2. Germline V CDR1 and CDR2: SEHNR, FQNEAQ (reference sequence). The CDR3 is 15 amino acids. J lost 2 bases, V lost 6 bases, and 8 bases had no gene match. The CDR3 loop reads CASRQTSVYTDTQYF. The CDR3 bases that were read are TGTGCCAGCAGGCAAACTAGCGTCTACACAGATACG.

Turning to this clone: The sequence runs out 3 residues before the end of the CDR3; the remainder is reconstructed from the germline J gene. This sequence joins TRBV18 and TRBJ1-6; 8 bases fit TRBD1. The CDR3 contains 16 residues. Germline CDR1 reads KGHSH; CDR2 reads LQKENI. V lost 6 bases and J lost 6; bases outside the gene matches: 10. The CDR3 is CASSPGQGGLNSPLHF. Partial CDR3 DNA: TGTGCCAGCTCCCCTGGACAGGGCGGCCTTAATTCACCC.

The covered CDR3 bases are TGTGCCAGCAGCTTAGTAGGGTATGAG. Its protein is CASSLVGYE. The full CDR3 is CASSLVGYEQFF. The rearrangement links TRBV7-9 to TRBJ2-1; D is unresolved. The read ends 3 residues before the CDR3 terminus; that terminus is restored from the germline J gene. The V gene's germline CDR1 is SEHNR and CDR2 FQNEAQ (reference sequence). CDR3 size: 12 residues. Between the trimmed V and J ends, which lost 1 base and 8 bases, there was a span of 6 bases.

A word on this clone: Sequencing ends 3 residues short of the CDR3 end; the germline J gene provides the rest. J is TRBJ2-7 and V is TRBV20-1; D remains unclear. V lost 2 bases to trimming and J lost 3 bases, with 8 bases between them. Germline V CDR1 and CDR2: DFQATT, SNEGSKA (reference sequence). The CDR3 extends over 12 amino acids. The CDR3 sequence: CSARRHDYEQYF. The DNA read from the CDR3 is TGCAGTGCTAGAAGGCATGACTACGAG.

Regarding this clone: The CDR3 goes on 3 residues after the read ends, and that part is filled in from the germline J gene. This chain joins TRBV2 and TRBJ1-6, with 7 bases matching TRBD1. J gave up 4 bases and V 6 bases, and 9 bases lay outside the gene matches. The CDR3 is made up of 16 amino acids. Germline values: CDR1 SNHLY, CDR2 FYNNEI. The CDR3 DNA, read in part, is TGTGCCAGCAGGGTTGACAGGGTGGCTTATAATTCACCC. Translation: CASRVDRVAYNSP. The whole CDR3 protein is CASRVDRVAYNSPLHF.

Turning to this clone: The read halts 3 residues ahead of the CDR3 end, with the missing end drawn from the germline J gene. The gene calls are TRBV18 and TRBJ2-1; 8 bases agree with TRBD1. Germline lookup yields CDR1 KGHSH and CDR2 LQKENI. The junction had 7 bases not matched to a gene; V was cut back by 0 bases and J by 9 bases. This CDR3 is 15 amino acids long. CDR3 bases read: TGTGCCAGCTCACCACCGACAGGGGCGATGGTTGAG. The encoded protein is CASSPPTGAMVE. The entire CDR3 reads CASSPPTGAMVEQFF.

To note about this clone: The CDR3 goes on 3 residues after the read ends, and that part is filled in from the germline J gene. V and J are TRBV5-1 and TRBJ1-6; 8 bases agree with TRBD1. CDR1 is SGHRS, CDR2 YFSETQ, per germline. The CDR3 covers 18 residues. V was clipped by 0 bases and J by 0 bases; unmatched bases: 5. CDR3 sequence reads: CASSLATGAGSYNSPLHF. The sequenced part of the CDR3 DNA is TGCGCCAGCAGCTTGGCGACAGGGGCGGGCTCCTATAATTCACCC.

A remark on this clone: The read ends 3 residues early relative to the CDR3; the germline J gene fills the gap. The V gene is TRBV20-1, the J gene TRBJ1-2; D gene ambiguous. CDR3 size: 19 residues. Looked up from germline, CDR1 is DFQATT and CDR2 is SNEGSKA (reference sequence). CDR3 DNA (partial): TGCAGTGCTAGAGCGACTAGCGGGAGGATGGAAGAACCTGCAGATACC. Translated, it gives CSARATSGRMEEPADT. The full-length CDR3 reads as CSARATSGRMEEPADTYTF.

Remarks on this clone: The CDR3 end falls 3 residues outside the read, so it is completed with the germline J gene. The chain is built from TRBV7-9 and TRBJ2-6; D is unresolved. The CDR3 totals 13 residues. Germline CDR1 SEHNR, CDR2 FQNEAQ (reference sequence). V lost 5 bases to trimming and J lost 2 bases, with 4 bases between them. The CDR3 is CASSGPGANVLTF. CDR3 DNA (partial): TGTGCCAGCAGCGGGCCTGGGGCCAACGTC.

To note about this clone: The read is 3 residues too short to cover the CDR3 end, so that end is filled in from the germline J gene. V gene TRBV5-1 combines with J gene TRBJ1-6, with unresolved D. The CDR3 totals 14 residues. Trimming shortened V by 0 bases and J by 5 bases, and 6 bases separated the two germline ends. The germline CDR1 and CDR2 sequences are SGHRS and YFSETQ. The sequenced part of the CDR3 DNA is TGCGCCAGCAGCTTGGGCAGAAATAATTCACCC. Residues: CASSLGRNNSP. The full CDR3 protein is CASSLGRNNSPLHF.

Concerning this clone: The CDR3 goes on 3 residues after the read ends, and that part is filled in from the germline J gene. The V call is TRBV30, the J call TRBJ1-4, with D unresolved. The CDR3 runs to 13 residues. Per the germline V gene, CDR1 is GTSNPN and CDR2 is SVGIG (reference sequence). The CDR3 loop reads CAWSVTYNSPLFF. The CDR3 DNA, read in part, is TGTGCCTGGAGTGTAACCTATAATTCACCA. Complete variable domain (other parts from reference TRBV30 and TRBJ1-4): SQTIHQWPATLVQPVGSPLSLECTVEGTSNPNLYWYRQAAGRGLQLLFYSVGIGQISSEVPQNLSASRPQDRQFILSSKKLLLSDSGFYLCAWSVTYNSPLFFGSGTQLSVL.

The CDR3 loop reads CAISEFGQGAGSGFYDYTF. The sequenced CDR3 bases are TGTGCCATCAGTGAGTTCGGACAGGGGGCCGGGTCGGGTTTCTACGAC. The rearrangement uses TRBV10-3 and TRBJ1-2; 11 nucleotides line up with TRBD1. The read gets to within 3 residues of the CDR3 end, and the germline J gene fills in the rest. Germline V gives CDR1 ENHRY, CDR2 SYGVKD. The CDR3 extends over 19 amino acids.

A remark on this clone: The observed sequence ends 3 residues before the CDR3 terminus, with the missing tail filled in from the germline J gene. This chain joins TRBV5-5 and TRBJ1-3; D gene uncertain. With 0 bases removed from V and 4 bases from J, the gap between germline ends came to 5 bases. This CDR3 has 13 amino acids. Germline V gives CDR1 SGHKS, CDR2 YYEKEE (reference sequence). CDR3 DNA, as far as it was read: TGTGCCAGCAGCTTGGGTGTAGGAAACACC. The encoded protein is CASSLGVGNT. The complete CDR3 protein is CASSLGVGNTIYF.

CDR3 protein: CSALGTDYEQYF. CDR3 DNA (partial): TGCAGTGCTCTCGGGACAGACTACGAG. The J gene is TRBJ2-7, the V gene TRBV20-1; 7 bases are shared with TRBD1. From the germline J gene comes the end of the CDR3, since the read stops 3 residues before it. The CDR3 consists of 12 residues. Germline values: CDR1 DFQATT, CDR2 SNEGSKA (reference sequence). The V segment lost 5 bases and the J segment 3 bases; nucleotides outside the gene matches: 4.

With respect to this clone: The read finishes 3 residues shy of the CDR3 end, and the germline J gene is used to complete it. V is TRBV18 and J is TRBJ2-2; 7 positions agree with TRBD1. Germline V CDR1 and CDR2: KGHSH, LQKENI. There are 16 residues in the CDR3. The CDR3 reads CASSPLQGLYNSPLFF. CDR3 bases read: TGTGCCAGCTCACCCTTACAGGGGCTCTATAATTCACCG. Filled out from reference TRBV18 and TRBJ2-2, the complete variable domain reads NAGVMQNPRHLVRRRGQEARLRCSPMKGHSHVYWYRQLPEEGLKFMVYLQKENIIDESGMPKERFSAEFPKEGPSILRIQQVVRGDSAAYFCASSPLQGLYNSPLFFGEGSRLTVL.

CDR3 bases read: TGTGCCAGCAGCTTCGGACTACAAGAGACC. Its translation is CASSFGLQET. The full CDR3 reads CASSFGLQETQYF. J is TRBJ2-5 and V is TRBV7-6; weak D call: TRBD2 (6 bases). The read ends 3 residues shy of where the CDR3 ends; the end is completed using the germline J gene. Trimming stripped 3 bases from V and 2 bases from J, with 7 bases between. Germline CDR1 SGHVS, CDR2 FNYEAQ. The CDR3 has 13 amino acids.

In the case of this clone: The read ends 3 residues before the CDR3 terminus; that terminus is restored from the germline J gene. Other DNA sequences in this sample translate to the same CDR3. The gene calls are TRBV18 and TRBJ1-1; no definite D call. The V and J ends lost 4 bases and 1 base respectively, with 4 bases between them. This CDR3 has 12 amino acids. Germline-derived CDR1 and CDR2 are KGHSH and LQKENI. The CDR3 bases that were read are TGTGCCAGCTCACGAGCGAACACTGAA. It translates to CASSRANTE. The complete CDR3 protein is CASSRANTEAFF.

With regard to this clone: The DNA ends 3 residues before the CDR3 does, and the rest of the CDR3 is filled in from the germline J gene. This chain links TRBV5-4 with TRBJ2-7; 7 nucleotides align to TRBD2. This CDR3 has 15 residues. From germline, CDR1 is SGHNT and CDR2 YYREEE (reference sequence). V trimming: 4 bases; J trimming: 3 bases; junction bases outside the gene matches: 10. The CDR3 reads CASSPGRDYYYEQYF. CDR3 DNA, as far as it was read: TGTGCCAGCAGCCCGGGAAGGGACTACTACTACGAG. Full variable domain (missing parts from reference TRBV5-4 and TRBJ2-7): ETGVTQSPTHLIKTRGQQVTLRCSSQSGHNTVSWYQQALGQGPQFIFQYYREEENGRGNFPPRFSGLQFPNYSSELNVNALELDDSALYLCASSPGRDYYYEQYFGPGTRLTVT.

The CDR3 bases that were read are TGTGCCAGCTCACCCCCCCCAAGCGACAATGAG. Protein: CASSPPPSDNE. The CDR3, in full, reads CASSPPPSDNEQFF. V is TRBV18 and J is TRBJ2-1, with no clear D. The read halts 3 residues ahead of the CDR3 end, with the missing end drawn from the germline J gene. The CDR3 has 14 residues. The germline gives CDR1 KGHSH, CDR2 LQKENI. Between the trimmed V and J ends, which lost 3 bases and 5 bases, there was a span of 11 bases. Drawing the rest from reference TRBV18 and TRBJ2-1, the complete variable domain is NAGVMQNPRHLVRRRGQEARLRCSPMKGHSHVYWYRQLPEEGLKFMVYLQKENIIDESGMPKERFSAEFPKEGPSILRIQQVVRGDSAAYFCASSPPPSDNEQFFGPGTRLTVL.

On this clone itself: Read sequence stops 3 residues before the CDR3 end, and the germline J gene provides the missing end. J is TRBJ1-2 and V is TRBV14, with TRBD1 matching 7 bases. Germline CDR1 and CDR2: SGHDN and FVKESK. The CDR3 is 16 residues long. J gave up 3 bases and V 4 bases, and 11 bases lay outside the gene matches. Partial CDR3 DNA: TGTGCCAGCAGCCCAGGGCTTGACAGGGAGTACTATGGC. It yields the protein CASSPGLDREYYG. The CDR3 reads in full as CASSPGLDREYYGYTF.

Concerning this clone: The sequence runs out 3 residues before the end of the CDR3; the remainder is reconstructed from the germline J gene. The V gene is TRBV7-6, the J gene TRBJ2-7; 7 bases are a match to TRBD1. The CDR3 totals 14 residues. Trimming removed 5 bases from V and 0 bases from J; junction bases left unmatched: 4. Germline CDR1 reads SGHVS; CDR2 reads FNYEAQ. CDR3 residues: CASSPTGSSYEQYF. CDR3 DNA (partial): TGTGCCAGCAGCCCGACAGGGAGCTCCTACGAG.

With respect to this clone: The observed sequence ends 3 residues before the CDR3 terminus, with the missing tail filled in from the germline J gene. V is TRBV20-1 and J is TRBJ2-1, with 8 nucleotides matching TRBD2. The J segment lost 0 bases and the V segment lost 1 base, leaving 5 bases of the junction unmatched. Germline values: CDR1 DFQATT, CDR2 SNEGSKA (reference sequence). The CDR3 covers 16 residues. Incomplete CDR3 DNA: TGCAGTGCTAGAGTTGGTAGCGGGGTCTCCTACAATGAG. This encodes CSARVGSGVSYNE. The CDR3 as a whole reads CSARVGSGVSYNEQFF.

With regard to this clone: Read sequence stops 3 residues before the CDR3 end, and the germline J gene provides the missing end. The chain carries TRBV2 and TRBJ1-1; D is undetermined. The CDR3 consists of 11 residues. The V end lost 6 bases, the J end lost 1 base, and 3 bases lay between the germline ends. Germline assignment: CDR1 SNHLY and CDR2 FYNNEI. The part of the CDR3 DNA that was read is TGTGCCAGCAGGGCGAACACTGAA. As protein: CASRANTE. The full CDR3 is CASRANTEAFF.

Points on this clone: The CDR3 end is not reached by the read, which stops 3 residues before it; the germline J gene fills it in. The rearrangement joins TRBV20-1 to TRBJ1-6; D remains ambiguous. Germline V lookup: CDR1 DFQATT, CDR2 SNEGSKA (reference sequence). The CDR3 has 16 residues. Trimming left V 1 base short and J 1 base short, with 11 bases between. This CDR3 is CSARGALRSYNSPLHF. The part of the CDR3 DNA that was read is TGCAGTGCTAGAGGGGCTCTCCGGTCCTATAATTCACCC.

Worth noting for this clone: From the germline J gene comes the end of the CDR3, since the read stops 3 residues before it. This chain connects TRBV12-3 or TRBV12-4 to TRBJ1-1; D uncertain. The CDR3 runs to 16 residues. Trimming took 5 bases from V and 1 from J, leaving 17 bases between them. CDR3 amino acids: CASSPRLLSSNTEAFF. CDR3 bases read: TGTGCCAGCAGTCCCCGACTCCTTTCCTCGAACACTGAA.

Turning to this clone: The read ends 3 residues before the CDR3 terminus; that terminus is restored from the germline J gene. This sequence joins TRBV2 and TRBJ2-1; no firm D call. Germline CDR1 reads SNHLY; CDR2 reads FYNNEI. The CDR3 totals 12 residues. Trimming shortened V by 0 bases and J by 9 bases, and 6 bases separated the two germline ends. The part of the CDR3 DNA that was read is TGTGCCAGCAGTGAAGCACACGCTGAG. Encoded protein: CASSEAHAE. The whole CDR3 is CASSEAHAEQFF. The full variable domain, its missing parts supplied by reference TRBV2 and TRBJ2-1, is EPEVTQTPSHQVTQMGQEVILRCVPISNHLYFYWYRQILGQKVEFLVSFYNNEISEKSEIFDDQFSVERPDGSNFTLKIRSTKLEDSAMYFCASSEAHAEQFFGPGTRLTVL.

Notes on this clone: The read ends 3 residues before the CDR3 terminus; that terminus is restored from the germline J gene. The gene calls are TRBV5-1 and TRBJ2-1; 9 bases agree with TRBD1. The V and J ends lost 4 bases and 3 bases, in that order; junction bases with no gene match: 5. This CDR3 region has 15 residues. CDR1 SGHRS and CDR2 YFSETQ come from the germline V gene. CDR3 bases read: TGCGCCAGCAGCCCCGGACAGGGGATCTACAATGAG. Translated, it gives CASSPGQGIYNE. The whole CDR3 is CASSPGQGIYNEQFF.

Note on this clone: Read sequence stops 3 residues before the CDR3 end, and the germline J gene provides the missing end. The rearrangement links TRBV7-2 to TRBJ2-2; possibly TRBD2 for D (6 bases). V lost 2 bases and J lost 1, with 8 bases in between. CDR1 is SGHTA, CDR2 FQGNSA, per germline. The CDR3 covers 15 residues. The sequenced CDR3 bases are TGTGCCAGCAGCTTAAATAGCGGGAACACCGGGGAG. Protein product: CASSLNSGNTGE. In full, the CDR3 reads CASSLNSGNTGELFF.

Comment on this clone: Coverage ceases 3 residues before the CDR3 finishes, and the germline J gene fills in the end. The V and J genes are TRBV7-3 and TRBJ2-3; tentative D call: TRBD2 (5 bases). Germline V CDR1 and CDR2: SGHTA, FQGTGA. CDR3 size: 15 residues. The DNA read from the CDR3 is TGTGCCAGCAGCTTAAATCCGGGGTATGGGGAGACG. Its protein product is CASSLNPGYGET. The entire CDR3 is CASSLNPGYGETQYF.

A word on this clone: The CDR3 end falls 3 residues outside the read, so it is completed with the germline J gene. This sequence joins TRBV20-1 and TRBJ1-2; D may be TRBD1 (5 bases). CDR3 length: 14 amino acids. From germline, CDR1 is DFQATT and CDR2 SNEGSKA (reference sequence). Incomplete CDR3 DNA: TGCAGTGCTACCAAAGGGGAAAGTATCTACGAC. This gives the protein CSATKGESIYD. The whole CDR3 protein is CSATKGESIYDYTF.

In regard to this clone: The DNA ends 3 residues before the CDR3 does, and the rest of the CDR3 is filled in from the germline J gene. The chain joins TRBV7-2 to TRBJ2-1; a possible D gene is TRBD2 (6 bases). Trimming shortened V by 9 bases and J by 7 bases, and 16 bases separated the two germline ends. The germline CDR1 and CDR2 sequences are SGHTA and FQGNSA. The CDR3 has 13 residues. CDR3 DNA, as far as it was read: TGTGCCAGTTTAGGAGGGCCGAGAAATGAG. It codes for CASLGGPRNE. The entire CDR3 sequence reads CASLGGPRNEQFF. The full variable domain, rest sourced from reference TRBV7-2 and TRBJ2-1, is GAGVSQSPSNKVTEKGKDVELRCDPISGHTALYWYRQSLGQGLEFLIYFQGNSAPDKSGLPSDRFSAERTGGSVSTLTIQRTQQEDSAVYLCASLGGPRNEQFFGPGTRLTVL.